Presented here are 3 T cell receptor beta chains from one specimen sequenced in a study of blood T cell repertoires in COVID-19. This table comes from immunoSEQ multiplex PCR, and its TCRdb copy is limited to in-frame clones, with some not included. The sample includes about 70,000 clones, 75% to 90% of them seen just once. Specimen: peripheral blood. Receptors were obtained from a woman of 80 years or more with active or convalescent COVID-19.

V usage is TRBV12-3 or TRBV12-4 and J usage is TRBJ1-2, with TRBD1 as a possible D gene (6 bases). The CDR3 totals 13 residues. Trimming pared 6 bases from V and 7 bases from J, leaving 15 bases between. The CDR3 DNA reads as TGTGCCAGCAGCCCTGGGCGGGGGCTTGGCTACACCTTC. This sequence encodes CASSPGRGLGYTF.

The genes are TRBV7-2 and TRBJ2-2; D gene ambiguous. Germline CDR1 reads SGHTA; CDR2 reads FQGNSA. This CDR3 has 14 amino acids. V lost 8 bases and J lost 4, with 14 bases in between. CDR3 sequence reads: CASPRFGTTGELFF. CDR3 in DNA: TGTGCCAGCCCTCGTTTTGGCACCACCGGGGAGCTGTTTTTT.

The chain is built from TRBV28 and TRBJ1-2; D is undetermined. V lost 6 bases to trimming and J lost 3 bases, with 14 bases between them. CDR3 size: 14 residues. CDR1 and CDR2 (germline): MDHEN, SYDVKM. CDR3: CASRSRTGYYGYTF. CDR3 coding DNA: TGTGCCAGCAGGTCACGAACGGGATACTATGGCTACACCTTC.